These 15 T cell receptor beta chains were sequenced from one sample in a study of cytomegalovirus exposure and HLA in healthy donors. A multiplex PCR was run with 60 Vbeta primers and 13 Jbeta primers. Sequencing used immunoSEQ multiplex PCR; TCRdb keeps in-frame clones, though not all of them. The sample lists 160,000 or so clones, 80% occurring once. The material sequenced was PBMCs. The source is a man aged 25 to 40 in good health and CMV-seronegative.

V is TRBV11-2 and J is TRBJ2-1; no definite D call. There are 13 residues in the CDR3. Germline CDR1 reads SGHAT; CDR2 reads FQNNGV. Trimming took 3 bases from V and 7 from J, leaving 10 bases between them. CDR3 nucleotides: TGTGCCAGCAGCTTGTATAGTACGAATGAGCAGTTCTTC. It specifies CASSLYSTNEQFF.

V gene TRBV28 combines with J gene TRBJ2-3; D is perhaps TRBD2 (7 bases). The CDR3 runs to 16 residues. V gave up 7 bases and J gave up 5 bases, with 22 bases separating them. Germline CDR1 and CDR2: MDHEN and SYDVKM. CDR3 sequence: CASTSPRGGRGDTQYF. CDR3 nucleotides: TGTGCCAGCACCTCTCCTAGGGGGGGCCGTGGAGATACGCAGTATTTT.

The J gene is TRBJ2-6, the V gene TRBV11-2; the D gene is possibly TRBD2 (5 bases). Germline CDR1 SGHAT, CDR2 FQNNGV. The length of the CDR3 is 13 residues. V dropped 7 bases and J dropped 4 bases, with 8 bases sitting between them. CDR3 nucleotides: TGTGCCAGCACCGGGATCGGGGCCAACGTCCTGACTTTC. Its protein product is CASTGIGANVLTF.

The V gene is TRBV2, the J gene TRBJ1-2; TRBD1 matches at 12 bases. CDR1 is SNHLY, CDR2 FYNNEI, per germline. The CDR3 has 15 residues. Trimming removed 7 bases from V and 12 bases from J; junction bases left unmatched: 15. CDR3: CASMSQSGTGGINTF. CDR3 nucleotide sequence: TGTGCCAGCATGTCCCAATCCGGGACAGGGGGCATTAACACCTTC.

This clone was seen a few times. The chain has TRBV27 and TRBJ2-5; possible D gene TRBD2, 6 bases. V lost 6 bases and J 4 bases, leaving 30 bases between the germline ends. The germline V gene encodes CDR1 MNHEY and CDR2 SMNVEV (reference sequence). CDR3 length: 19 residues. CDR3 nucleotides: TGTGCCAGCAGCCGAAGGAGGGGAGAGGTCCGAATTGGTTCAGAGACCCAGTACTTC. Translation: CASSRRRGEVRIGSETQYF.

This chain connects TRBV30 to TRBJ1-1; D is possibly TRBD1 (6 bases). Germline V CDR1 and CDR2: GTSNPN, SVGIG (reference sequence). The CDR3 is 16 residues long. Between the trimmed V and J ends, which lost 3 bases and 6 bases, there was a span of 23 bases. The CDR3 protein is CAWRRQAGQWYAEAFF. The CDR3 DNA follows: TGTGCCTGGAGACGACAGGCGGGTCAATGGTACGCTGAAGCTTTCTTT. The whole variable domain, remainder taken from reference TRBV30 and TRBJ1-1, is SQTIHQWPATLVQPVGSPLSLECTVEGTSNPNLYWYRQAAGRGLQLLFYSVGIGQISSEVPQNLSASRPQDRQFILSSKKLLLSDSGFYLCAWRRQAGQWYAEAFFGQGTRLTVV.

In this sample, this clone turned up once. This chain uses TRBV27 with TRBJ2-3; D call uncertain. The ends were cut back, 6 bases at V and 0 bases at J, with 10 bases in the middle. Germline CDR1 MNHEY, CDR2 SMNVEV (reference sequence). There are 14 residues in the CDR3. CDR3 amino acids: CASRRLSSTDTQYF. The DNA for the CDR3 is TGTGCCAGCAGGCGACTCTCTAGCACAGATACGCAGTATTTT.

The chain recombines TRBV10-3 with TRBJ1-2; D is uncertain. The CDR3 length is 14 residues. V lost 4 bases and J lost 6, with 15 bases in between. CDR1 and CDR2 from the germline V gene are ENHRY and SYGVKD. The CDR3 DNA reads TGTGCCATCAGTGCCACGTATGATGAGGATGGCTACACCTTC. Residues: CAISATYDEDGYTF.

J is TRBJ2-1 and V is TRBV9, with a tentative D call TRBD2 (6 bases). CDR1 is SGDLS and CDR2 is YYNGEE in the germline V gene. The CDR3 totals 16 residues. V lost 2 bases to trimming and J lost 4 bases, with 16 bases between them. Here the CDR3 reads CASSVDLSGGYNEQFF. The CDR3, as DNA: TGTGCCAGCAGCGTCGACTTAAGTGGAGGGTACAATGAGCAGTTCTTC.

The chain uses TRBV5-1 and TRBJ2-7; unclear D gene. Looked up from germline, CDR1 is SGHRS and CDR2 is YFSETQ. The CDR3 loop spans 12 amino acids. The V end was cut by 0 bases, the J end by 3 bases, with 4 bases between. The CDR3: CASSLVRYEQYF. The CDR3 DNA is TGCGCCAGCAGCTTGGTGCGCTACGAGCAGTACTTC.

J is TRBJ2-3 and V is TRBV5-1; D ambiguous. Trimming stripped 0 bases from V and 2 bases from J, with 10 bases between. Germline CDR1 and CDR2: SGHRS and YFSETQ. The length of the CDR3 is 15 residues. The CDR3 region is CASSLVLGPTDTQYF. The CDR3 nucleotides are TGCGCCAGCAGCTTGGTTCTAGGTCCCACAGATACGCAGTATTTT.

This clone was seen more than once but under ten times. The rearrangement uses TRBV7-3 and TRBJ2-7; D is possibly TRBD1 (6 bases). Germline V gene lookup returns CDR1 SGHTA and CDR2 FQGTGA. Trimming cost V 1 base and J 4 bases, with 14 bases left between them. The CDR3 runs 15 residues. The CDR3 loop reads CASSLNPGHGYEQYF. Written as DNA, the CDR3 is TGTGCCAGCAGCTTAAATCCGGGACACGGATACGAGCAGTACTTC.

The chain combines TRBV6-1 with TRBJ1-6, with 10 bases aligning to TRBD1. Germline trimming cut 11 bases from V and 6 bases from J; bases unmatched to any gene: 7. Germline CDR1 reads MNHNS; CDR2 reads SASEGT. This CDR3 contains 14 residues. CDR3 protein: CALRGTGVNSPLHF. CDR3 nucleotide sequence: TGTGCCCTCCGGGGGACAGGGGTTAATTCACCCCTCCACTTT.

The J gene is TRBJ2-7, the V gene TRBV30; the match to TRBD2 covers 7 bases. Germline values: CDR1 GTSNPN, CDR2 SVGIG (reference sequence). V lost 2 bases to trimming and J lost 5 bases; unmatched junction nucleotides: 12. The CDR3 sequence is 15 residues long. Here the CDR3 DNA reads TGTGCCTGGAGTTCGGGCGGGAGCCCTCGGAACGAGCAGTACTTC. Its protein is CAWSSGGSPRNEQYF.

This clone occurred a few times. The genes are TRBV7-9 and TRBJ2-1; TRBD2 is a possible D gene (5 bases). This CDR3 has 13 amino acids. Looked up from germline, CDR1 is SEHNR and CDR2 is FQNEAQ (reference sequence). V lost 4 bases, J lost 5 bases, and 9 bases lay in between. CDR3 nucleotide sequence: TGTGCCAGCAGCTCGGGAACCCACAATGAGCAGTTCTTC. It is translated as CASSSGTHNEQFF.